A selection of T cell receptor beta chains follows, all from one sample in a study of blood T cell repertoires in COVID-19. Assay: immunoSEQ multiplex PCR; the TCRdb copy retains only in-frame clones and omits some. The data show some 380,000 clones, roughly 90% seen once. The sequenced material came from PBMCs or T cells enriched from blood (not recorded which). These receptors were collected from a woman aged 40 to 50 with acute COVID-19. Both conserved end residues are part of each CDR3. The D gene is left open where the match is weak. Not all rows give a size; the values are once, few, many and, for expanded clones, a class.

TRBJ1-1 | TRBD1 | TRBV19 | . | CASSTDRETEAFF | TGTGCCAGTAGCACAGACAGGGAAACTGAAGCTTTCTTT
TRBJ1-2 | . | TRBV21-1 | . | CASSKINGTGIWPLDYGYTF | TGTGCCAGCAGCAAAATAAATGGGACAGGGATATGGCCCTTGGACTATGGCTACACCTTC
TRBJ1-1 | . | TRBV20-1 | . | CSASGGRNTEAFF | TGCAGTGCTAGTGGTGGGAGGAACACTGAAGCTTTCTTT
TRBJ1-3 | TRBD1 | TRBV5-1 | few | CASSLDGTGSGNTIYF | TGCGCCAGCAGCTTGGACGGGACAGGGTCTGGAAACACCATATATTTT
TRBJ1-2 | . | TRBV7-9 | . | CASSSPQTGYGYTF | TGTGCCAGCAGCTCACCGCAGACGGGGTATGGCTACACCTTC
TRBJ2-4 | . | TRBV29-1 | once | CSAGTKAKNIQYF | TGCAGCGCCGGGACAAAGGCCAAAAACATTCAGTACTTC
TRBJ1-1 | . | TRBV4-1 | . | CASSQPGEITEAFF | TGCGCCAGCAGCCAACCGGGGGAGATTACTGAAGCTTTCTTT
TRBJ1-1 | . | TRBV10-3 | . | CAIIPSAVDTEAFF | TGTGCCATCATTCCTAGCGCTGTGGACACTGAAGCTTTCTTT
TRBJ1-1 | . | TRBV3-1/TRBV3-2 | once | CASRGAAEAFF | TGTGCCAGCAGAGGGGCGGCTGAAGCTTTCTTT
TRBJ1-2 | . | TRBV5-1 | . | CASSLMQSNYGYTF | TGCGCCAGCAGCTTGATGCAGTCTAACTATGGCTACACCTTC
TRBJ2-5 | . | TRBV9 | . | CASSERWGLYQETQYF | TGTGCCAGCAGCGAGCGCTGGGGCTTGTACCAAGAGACCCAGTACTTC
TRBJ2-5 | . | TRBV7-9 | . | CASSLVVETQYF | TGTGCCAGCAGCTTAGTAGTTGAGACCCAGTACTTC
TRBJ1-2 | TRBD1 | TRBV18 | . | CASSPPSTGNYGYTF | TGTGCCAGCTCACCGCCGTCGACAGGGAACTATGGCTACACCTTC
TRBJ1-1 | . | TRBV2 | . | CASRSLNTEAFF | TGTGCCAGCAGGAGTTTAAACACTGAAGCTTTCTTT
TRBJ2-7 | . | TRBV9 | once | CASSVVEGAYEQYF | TGTGCCAGCAGCGTAGTGGAAGGAGCCTACGAGCAGTACTTC
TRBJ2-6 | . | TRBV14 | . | CASSQGPSGANVLTF | TGTGCCAGCAGCCAAGGGCCCTCTGGGGCCAACGTCCTGACTTTC
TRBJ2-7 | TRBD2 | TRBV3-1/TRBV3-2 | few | CASSQGAGDEQYF | TGTGCCAGCAGCCAAGGGGCGGGAGACGAGCAGTACTTC
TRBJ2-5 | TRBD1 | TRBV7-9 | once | CASTNGGRGNQETQYF | TGTGCCAGCACCAATGGGGGCAGGGGGAACCAAGAGACCCAGTACTTC
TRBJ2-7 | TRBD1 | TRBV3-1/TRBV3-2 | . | CASSHTTVTLGQGSRYEQYF | TGTGCCAGCAGCCACACCACTGTAACCCTCGGACAGGGAAGTAGGTACGAGCAGTACTTC
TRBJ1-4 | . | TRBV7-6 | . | CASSLGTGLVRATNEKLFF | TGTGCCAGCAGCTTAGGCACAGGTCTTGTTCGAGCAACTAATGAAAAACTGTTTTTT
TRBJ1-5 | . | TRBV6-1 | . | CASSEGRGRQPQHF | TGTGCCAGCAGTGAAGGACGGGGTAGACAGCCCCAGCATTTT
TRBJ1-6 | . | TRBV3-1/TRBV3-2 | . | CASSQAGGQGFSPLHF | TGTGCCAGCAGCCAAGCGGGAGGCCAAGGTTTTTCACCCCTCCACTTT
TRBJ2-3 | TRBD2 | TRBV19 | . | CASSSSRTSGSDTQYF | TGTGCCAGTAGCAGTTCGAGGACTAGCGGGTCAGATACGCAGTATTTT
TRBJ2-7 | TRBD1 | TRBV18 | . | CASSPSQGYYEQYF | TGTGCCAGCTCACCTTCACAGGGGTACTACGAGCAGTACTTC
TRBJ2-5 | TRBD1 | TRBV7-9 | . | CASSPPEGQWTQYF | TGTGCCAGCAGCCCCCCAGAGGGACAGTGGACCCAGTACTTC
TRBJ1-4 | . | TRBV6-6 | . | CASSYSTPGSNEKLFF | TGTGCCAGCAGTTACTCGACCCCGGGTTCCAATGAAAAACTGTTTTTT
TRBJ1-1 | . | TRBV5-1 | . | CASSQTGLNTEAFF | TGCGCCAGCAGTCAAACAGGGCTCAACACTGAAGCTTTCTTT
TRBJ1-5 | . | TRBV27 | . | CASKKTGDNQPQHF | TGTGCCAGCAAAAAGACAGGCGACAATCAGCCCCAGCATTTT
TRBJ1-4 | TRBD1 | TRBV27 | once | CASSLSKVGTGSEKLFF | TGTGCCAGCAGTTTATCGAAAGTTGGGACAGGGAGTGAAAAACTGTTTTTT
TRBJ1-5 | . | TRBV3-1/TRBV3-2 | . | CASSQTGHSNQPQHF | TGTGCCAGCAGCCAAACAGGCCATAGCAATCAGCCCCAGCATTTT
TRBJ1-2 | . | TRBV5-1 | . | CASRLTAFNYGYTF | TGCGCCAGCAGGTTGACAGCATTCAACTATGGCTACACCTTC
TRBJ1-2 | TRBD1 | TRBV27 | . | CASSLLTGTDNYGYTF | TGTGCCAGCAGCCTACTCACCGGGACAGACAACTATGGCTACACCTTC
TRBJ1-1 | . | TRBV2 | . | CASRNVGLNTEAFF | TGTGCCAGCAGAAACGTGGGCTTGAACACTGAAGCTTTCTTT
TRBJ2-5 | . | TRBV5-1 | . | CASSLGGGAKTQYF | TGCGCCAGCAGCTTGGGTGGGGGGGCGAAGACCCAGTACTTC
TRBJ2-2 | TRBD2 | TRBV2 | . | CASHEREQTAGELFF | TGTGCCAGCCATGAGCGGGAACAAACAGCCGGGGAGCTGTTTTTT
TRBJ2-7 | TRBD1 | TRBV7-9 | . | CASSFDRAAEYF | TGTGCCAGCAGCTTCGACAGGGCCGCTGAATACTTC
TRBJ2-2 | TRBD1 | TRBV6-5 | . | CASSYYGTGFTGELFF | TGTGCCAGCAGTTACTACGGGACAGGTTTCACCGGGGAGCTGTTTTTT
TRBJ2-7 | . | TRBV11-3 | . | CASSSGRTPGLTYF | TGTGCCAGCAGTTCAGGACGGACACCCGGATTAACGTACTTC
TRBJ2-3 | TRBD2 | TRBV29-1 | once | CSVLAGGPTLTDTQYF | TGCAGCGTTCTAGCGGGGGGGCCAACGCTCACAGATACGCAGTATTTT